This T cell receptor (beta chain) was recorded in a study of T cell responses to AZD1222 COVID-19 vaccine. The study, taken as a whole, reports: Clonal diversity was possibly underestimated, and the donors were mostly white British, with more females.

The repertoire was sequenced with immunoSEQ multiplex PCR; TCRdb's copy has only in-frame clones and lacks some. The table has 140,000 to 150,000 clones, approximately 78% seen once. There are a few counts of this clone. What it binds is not known. This CDR3 has 16 residues. Per germline, CDR1 MNHNS and CDR2 SASEGT. With 4 bases clipped from V and 3 bases from J, the junction kept 10 bases outside the gene matches. This sequence joins TRBV6-1 and TRBJ1-2, with TRBD1 matching 8 bases. This receptor was obtained from an adult in good health. The sample was peripheral blood, taken on day 0 of MenACWY control vaccination. Here the CDR3 DNA reads TGTGCCAGCAGTGGGTCGACAGGGGCTGGGGACTATGGCTACACCTTC. Encoded protein: CASSGSTGAGDYGYTF.